This TCR beta chain was sequenced for a study of blood T cell repertoires in COVID-19. Across the whole study: Acute and convalescent COVID-19 specimens originated in the United States, Italy and Spain.

Original data processing: Amplification of reference gene primers was used by the study to estimate nucleated cell counts. Sequencing used immunoSEQ multiplex PCR; TCRdb keeps in-frame clones, though not all of them. D and trimming were read from the DNA, whereas the V and J calls and clone size are those reported in that table. The sample carries around 150,000 clones, about 80% recorded once. The V end lost 5 bases, the J end lost 6 bases, and 17 bases lay between the germline ends. Germline lookup yields CDR1 SEHNR and CDR2 FQNEAQ (reference sequence). There are 15 residues in the CDR3. The chain couples TRBV7-9 to TRBJ2-1, with a weak D call TRBD2 (6 bases). Sequenced input: peripheral blood. The TCR comes from a woman in her forties with COVID-19, enrolled during active disease. CDR3 coding DNA: TGTGCCAGCAGCCGTCACGAGACTAGTTTCAATGAGCAGTTCTTC. Translating gives CASSRHETSFNEQFF.